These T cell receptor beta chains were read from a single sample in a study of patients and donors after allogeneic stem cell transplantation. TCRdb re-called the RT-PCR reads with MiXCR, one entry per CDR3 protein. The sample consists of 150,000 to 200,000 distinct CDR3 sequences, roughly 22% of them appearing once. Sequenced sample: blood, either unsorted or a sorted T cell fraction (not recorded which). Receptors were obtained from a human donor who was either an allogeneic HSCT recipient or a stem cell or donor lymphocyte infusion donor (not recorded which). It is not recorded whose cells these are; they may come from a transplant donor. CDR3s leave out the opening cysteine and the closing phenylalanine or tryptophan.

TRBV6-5 ASRVAGGIQETQY
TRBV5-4 ASSVNRGMSPLH
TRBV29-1 SVEVRGLPSYNEQF
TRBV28 ASWGRGIEKLF
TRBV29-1 SVTPGRKEDKGYT
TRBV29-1 SVSDAGPNQPQH
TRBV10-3 AISEGTGGSVATNEKLF
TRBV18 ASSPVPGQGQSEQY
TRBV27 ASTRGPNQPQH
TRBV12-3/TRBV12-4 ASSLDRLQETQY
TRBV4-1 ASRGTQGRVAEAF
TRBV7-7 ASSLRRSDTQY
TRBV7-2 ASSPGTGVRNQPQH
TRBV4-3 ASSQGTGSTEAF
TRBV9 ASSVVGTGVELF
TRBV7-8 ASSLGVRASYNEQF
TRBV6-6 ASSDTGGPLEKLF
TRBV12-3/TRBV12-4 ASRQSKGPQPQH
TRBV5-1 ASSWGDRSNTEAF
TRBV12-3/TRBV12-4 ASSPRASTGELF
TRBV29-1 SGSPGQASHEQY
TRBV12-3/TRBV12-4 ASSSAKLGGSKETQY
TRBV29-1 SVETRLLAF
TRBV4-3 ASSPKPGGDTGELF
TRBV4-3 ASSQAPPYEQY
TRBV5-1 ASSQGYEQY
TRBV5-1 ASSLYLGLPSADTQY
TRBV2 ARNRGFSTDTQY
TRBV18 ASSPDRVNTEAF
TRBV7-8 ASSLRPGHLNSPLH
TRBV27 ASSPLGLLLDTIY
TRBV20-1 SAPGRPSSGNTIY
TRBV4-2 ASSHGTSGGISYNEQF
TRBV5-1 ASSLAPTGVFDTIY
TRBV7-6 ASSLGLDSSYEQY
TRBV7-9 ASSLELWSGYT
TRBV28 ASSSAGGTPF
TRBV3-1 ASSQDPRGAYNEQF
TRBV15 ATSRDYRGNQPQH
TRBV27 ASSLTLPSINQPQH
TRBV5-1 ASSFTTYEQY
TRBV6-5 ASSPDRVTRSYNEQF
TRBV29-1 SVPSGVIQETQY
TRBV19 ASSIDFDKYQPQH
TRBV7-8 ASSFGDYGYT
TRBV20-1 SAWTGLKADTQY
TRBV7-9 ASSLTTGESYEQY
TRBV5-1 ASSLSQGANEQY
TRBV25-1 ASSERQGTGYT
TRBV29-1 SVDQGNEQF
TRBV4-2 ASSHTGWEGTGELF
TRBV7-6 ASSSPPEFATNEKLF
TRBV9 ASSEQGASLEQY
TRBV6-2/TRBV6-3 ASGRDGSYEQY
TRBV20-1 SGRESDTQY
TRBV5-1 ASSTGVTGAANTGELF
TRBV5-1 ASSAPVSTDTQY
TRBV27 ASSVLAGVTGELF
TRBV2 ASSDTGGTNEQF